This TCR beta chain appears in the sequencing data of a study of blood T cell repertoires in COVID-19. Study summary: COVID-19 samples, acute and convalescent, were from the United States, Italy and Spain. Sources were T cells, B-cell-depleted T cells, or PBMCs; the material itself was cDNA or gDNA.

As handled by the study authors: Nucleated cell counts were estimated from reference gene primer amplification. Method: immunoSEQ multiplex PCR; TCRdb's copy keeps in-frame clones and lacks some. That table is the source of V, J and clone size, and D and trimming were worked out from the DNA. The data show roughly 39,000 clones, with around 85% seen just once and roughly 4.5% held by the top ten. Looked up from germline, CDR1 is SEHNR and CDR2 is FQNEAQ (reference sequence). CDR3 length equals 16 residues. V was clipped by 3 bases and J by 3 bases; unmatched bases: 10. This TCR derives from a man aged 60-69 years with acute or convalescent COVID-19. The V call is TRBV7-9, the J call TRBJ2-5, with 7 bases identical to TRBD1. Sequenced sample: peripheral blood. The CDR3 sequence is CASSFSTARGKETQYF. As DNA, the CDR3 is TGTGCCAGCAGCTTTTCGACCGCCAGGGGGAAAGAGACCCAGTACTTC.